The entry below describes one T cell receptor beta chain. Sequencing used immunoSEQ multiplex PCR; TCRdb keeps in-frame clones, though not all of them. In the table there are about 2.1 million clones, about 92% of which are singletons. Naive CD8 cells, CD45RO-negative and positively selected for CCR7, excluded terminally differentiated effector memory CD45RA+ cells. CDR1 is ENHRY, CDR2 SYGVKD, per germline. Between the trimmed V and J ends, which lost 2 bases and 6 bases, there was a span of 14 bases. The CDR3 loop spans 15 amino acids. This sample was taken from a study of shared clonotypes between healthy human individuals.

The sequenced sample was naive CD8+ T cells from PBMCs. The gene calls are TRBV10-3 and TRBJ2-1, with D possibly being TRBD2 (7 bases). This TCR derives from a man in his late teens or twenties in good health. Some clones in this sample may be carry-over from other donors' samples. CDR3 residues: CAISELPRGGNEQFF. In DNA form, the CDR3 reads TGTGCCATCAGTGAGCTCCCAAGGGGGGGCAATGAGCAGTTCTTC.